This TCR beta chain is from a study of blood T cell repertoires in COVID-19. The CDR3 is 15 residues long. Per the germline V gene, CDR1 is SGHRS and CDR2 is YFSETQ. Trimming pared 0 bases from V and 7 bases from J, leaving 11 bases between. Generated by immunoSEQ multiplex PCR, the TCRdb table keeps only in-frame clones and is missing some. The repertoire holds more than 150,000 clones, with roughly 89% as singletons. The source is a woman in her 70s with COVID-19, enrolled during active disease. This chain connects TRBV5-1 to TRBJ1-6; TRBD1 might be the D (5 bases). Specimen: peripheral blood. CDR3 sequence (DNA): TGCGCCAGCAGCTTGGACAGGCCAGCGAATTCACCCCTCCACTTT. Translated: CASSLDRPANSPLHF.